The present T cell receptor beta chain was sequenced within a study of blood T cell repertoires in COVID-19. On the study more broadly: PBMCs, B-cell-depleted T cells, or T cells were the source of the cDNA or gDNA that made up the material.

Repertoires were generated with immunoSEQ multiplex PCR, while TCRdb's copy carries only in-frame clones and drops some. This sample yields 57,000 or so clones, of which 65% to 80% are seen a single time; approximately 20% belongs to the top ten. The germline V gene encodes CDR1 SNHLY and CDR2 FYNNEI. V shed 4 bases, J shed 1 base, and the junction held 6 bases outside the gene matches. The CDR3 is 17 amino acids. V and J are TRBV2 and TRBJ2-6, with TRBD1 matching 8 bases. The TCR was taken from a woman aged 80 or older with active or convalescent COVID-19. What was sequenced was peripheral blood. In DNA form, the CDR3 reads TGTGCCAGCAGTGCGGGACAGGCGGGGTCTGGGGCCAACGTCCTGACTTTC. The encoded protein is CASSAGQAGSGANVLTF.